The rows below give T cell receptor beta chains drawn from one sample of a study of cytomegalovirus exposure and HLA in healthy donors. This table comes from immunoSEQ multiplex PCR, and its TCRdb copy is limited to in-frame clones, with some not included. The sample has 120,000 or so clones; roughly 90% are singletons. Material for sequencing was PBMCs. Receptors originate from a woman aged 18 to 35 in good health and CMV-seronegative. Each CDR3 is given with its conserved first and last residue. D genes are given only for firm matches.

>TRBJ2-2|-|TRBV7-9|14
CALTRQVFTGELFF
>TRBJ1-1|TRBD1|TRBV7-3|15
CASSLTLGGNTEAFF
>TRBJ2-7|-|TRBV18|12
CASSPRRDEQYF
>TRBJ2-5|TRBD1|TRBV15|19
CATSQAPTGQYSFEETQYF
>TRBJ2-1|-|TRBV2|13
CASSETPYNEQFF
>TRBJ2-1|TRBD2|TRBV28|17
CASSSRLAGSSYNEQFF
>TRBJ2-3|TRBD1|TRBV15|16
CATSRKRDRATDTQYF
>TRBJ2-5|-|TRBV28|14
CASSLGQNQETQYF
>TRBJ2-5|-|TRBV11-2|14
CASRQGRGQETQYF
>TRBJ2-3|-|TRBV2|12
CASNPLAETQYF
>TRBJ2-6|TRBD2|TRBV7-3|17
CASSLAGGPPGANVLTF
>TRBJ2-6|-|TRBV4-3|18
CASSQEPGYTSGANVLTF
>TRBJ1-4|TRBD1|TRBV28|17
CASSLWGGQEAYEKLFF
>TRBJ2-5|TRBD1|TRBV10-3|15
CAISDRQGAGETQYF
>TRBJ1-2|TRBD1|TRBV28|12
CASTKRQGGYTF
>TRBJ2-3|-|TRBV30|15
CAWRIQHPSTDTQYF
>TRBJ2-5|-|TRBV6-6|16
CASSRTAGRTLETQYF
>TRBJ1-2|TRBD1|TRBV27|14
CASSDPGTGNGYTF
>TRBJ2-5|-|TRBV5-4|17
CASSLPPGRPPRETQYF
>TRBJ2-7|-|TRBV27|16
CASKETTGLVTLKQYF
>TRBJ2-7|-|TRBV9|15
CASSAGGAGSYEQYF
>TRBJ1-2|TRBD1|TRBV5-5|13
CASSVGTVYGYTF
>TRBJ2-2|TRBD1|TRBV6-4|16
CASSDSPGQGAGELFF
>TRBJ2-3|-|TRBV7-3|15
CASSLGAGLTDTQYF
>TRBJ2-7|TRBD1|TRBV28|14
CASTPWQGAQEQYF
>TRBJ1-4|TRBD1|TRBV15|13
CATSDRVDEKLFF
>TRBJ2-1|-|TRBV14|14
CASSQRGYYNEQFF
>TRBJ1-1|TRBD1|TRBV29-1|16
CSPRGSPDRESDEAFF
>TRBJ2-1|TRBD2|TRBV6-4|16
CASSDSGLAGGHEQFF
>TRBJ1-2|-|TRBV18|14
CASSPSGEAGGYTF
>TRBJ1-1|-|TRBV7-2|16
CASSSLGSGGYTEAFF
>TRBJ2-2|-|TRBV7-9|10
CASTRGELFF
>TRBJ1-5|TRBD1|TRBV9|14
CASSVQGAGQPQHF
>TRBJ2-1|-|TRBV18|17
CASSPLASPSSYNEQFF
>TRBJ2-7|TRBD1|TRBV7-2|16
CASSPAGGLSSYEQYF
>TRBJ2-2|-|TRBV28|16
CASRPSGTRNTGELFF
>TRBJ2-7|TRBD1|TRBV27|13
CASSSGQLTEQYF
>TRBJ2-3|TRBD2|TRBV27|17
CASSFSRTSGVTDTQYF
>TRBJ1-2|-|TRBV4-3|14
CASSMLGGSYGYTF
>TRBJ1-1|-|TRBV6-6|15
CASSYSPNSNTEAFF
>TRBJ1-5|TRBD1|TRBV28|17
CASRIEDRGVSNQPQHF
>TRBJ1-2|TRBD1|TRBV7-9|15
CASSFAGTGLAGYTF
>TRBJ1-3|-|TRBV27|11
CASSSPPEAYF
>TRBJ2-1|-|TRBV27|13
CASSHILGNEQFF
>TRBJ2-2|-|TRBV6-5|16
CASSYSGEIITGELFF
>TRBJ2-3|TRBD2|TRBV23-1|19
CASSQSWEGETDTLGAQYF
>TRBJ1-1|-|TRBV30|17
CAWSVMRGAIRSTEAFF
>TRBJ1-1|-|TRBV4-3|14
CASSHLREGARAFF
>TRBJ1-2|-|TRBV4-3|15
CASSQRRQGSYGYTF
>TRBJ2-4|TRBD1|TRBV5-1|16
CASSSGQVLAKNIQYF
>TRBJ2-7|-|TRBV5-1|14
CASSLDGSLHEQYF
>TRBJ2-5|-|TRBV15|16
CATSRYAQEKGETQYF
>TRBJ2-7|TRBD1|TRBV5-6|15
CASSPDRATPYEQYF